This TCR beta chain derives from a study of blood T cells in healthy people across ages. Points from the study as a whole: Changes seen in expanded clonotypes were possibly confounded by donor CMV status left unknown. Across samples, TCR beta diversity tracked strongly with naive T cell percentage.

Note on this clonotype: Its matching antigen is unknown.

V was pared by 2 bases and J by 2 bases, with 7 bases between. The germline CDR1 and CDR2 sequences are SQVTM and ANQGSEA. The CDR3 spans 12 residues. A sample-barcoded 5' primer and a J-beta primer mix were used in a second PCR of roughly 6 to 11 cycles. TCRdb re-analysed the 5' RACE reads in MiXCR, keeping a single row per CDR3 protein. Of approximately 580,000 distinct CDR3 sequences listed, 24% are singletons. Individuals who donated were healthy Caucasians from Russia aged about 6 to 90. The data also belong to a second study, concerning T cells of mothers and their children. That source reports: Regardless of relatedness, pairs show thymic selection shaping TCR recombination output in a similar manner.

The rearrangement links TRBV29-1 to TRBJ2-7; no clear D. The receptor was isolated from a boy aged 10-17 years in good health. The sequenced sample was blood. The CDR3 sequence is CSVENSPYEQYF. CDR3 bases: TGCAGCGTTGAAAACAGCCCCTACGAGCAGTACTTC.